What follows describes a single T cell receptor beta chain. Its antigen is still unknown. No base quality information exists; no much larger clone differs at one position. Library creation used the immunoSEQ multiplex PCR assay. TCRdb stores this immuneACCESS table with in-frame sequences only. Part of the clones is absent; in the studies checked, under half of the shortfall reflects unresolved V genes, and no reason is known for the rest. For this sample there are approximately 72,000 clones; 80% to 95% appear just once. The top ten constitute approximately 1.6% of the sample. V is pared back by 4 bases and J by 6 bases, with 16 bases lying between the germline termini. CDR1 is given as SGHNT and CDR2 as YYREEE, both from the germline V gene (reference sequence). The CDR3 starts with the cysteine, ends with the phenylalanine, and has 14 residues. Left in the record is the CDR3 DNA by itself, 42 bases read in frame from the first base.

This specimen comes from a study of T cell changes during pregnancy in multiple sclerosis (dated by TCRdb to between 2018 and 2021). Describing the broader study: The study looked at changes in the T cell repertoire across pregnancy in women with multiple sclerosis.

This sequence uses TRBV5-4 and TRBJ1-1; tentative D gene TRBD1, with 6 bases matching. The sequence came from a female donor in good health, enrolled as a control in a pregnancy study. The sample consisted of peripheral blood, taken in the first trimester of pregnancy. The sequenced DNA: TGTGCCAGCAGCAAAATGGGGGGGGCGGCTGAAGCTTTCTTT. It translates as CASSKMGGAAEAFF.